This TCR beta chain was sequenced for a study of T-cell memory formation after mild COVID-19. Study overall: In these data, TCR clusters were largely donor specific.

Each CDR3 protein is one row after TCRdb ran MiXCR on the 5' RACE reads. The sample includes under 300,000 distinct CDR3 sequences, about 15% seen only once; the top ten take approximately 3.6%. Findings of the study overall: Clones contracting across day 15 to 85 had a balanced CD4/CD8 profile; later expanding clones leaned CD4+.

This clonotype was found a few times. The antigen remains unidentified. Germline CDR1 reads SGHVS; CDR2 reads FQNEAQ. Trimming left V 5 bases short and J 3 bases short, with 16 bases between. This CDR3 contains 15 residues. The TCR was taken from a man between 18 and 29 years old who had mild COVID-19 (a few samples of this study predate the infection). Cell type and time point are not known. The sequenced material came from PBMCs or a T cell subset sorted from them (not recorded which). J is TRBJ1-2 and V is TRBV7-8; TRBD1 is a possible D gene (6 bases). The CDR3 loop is CASSPTGTPYYGYTF. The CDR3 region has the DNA TGTGCCAGCAGCCCCACAGGGACCCCCTACTATGGCTACACCTTC.